Included here is one T cell receptor (beta chain) sequence, with context. The data derive from a study of blood T cell repertoires in COVID-19. Germline trimming cut 5 bases from V and 1 base from J; bases unmatched to any gene: 11. CDR1 is SGHNT and CDR2 is YYREEE in the germline V gene (reference sequence). This CDR3 region has 16 residues. Assay used: immunoSEQ multiplex PCR; TCRdb lists only in-frame clones, some missing. The sample has roughly 100,000 clones; roughly nine tenths are singletons. The sample was peripheral blood. The receptor was derived from a man aged 45-65 years with active COVID-19. The chain is built from TRBV5-4 and TRBJ2-5; 7 positions agree with TRBD2. CDR3 bases: TGTGCCAGCAGTCGAGATGGGGGGGGAAGCCAAGAGACCCAGTACTTC. It translates to CASSRDGGGSQETQYF.